Listed below are T cell receptor beta chains from one sample, sequenced in a study of blood T cell repertoires in COVID-19. Profiled with immunoSEQ multiplex PCR; TCRdb holds only in-frame clones, not every one. The profile shows 200,000 to 250,000 clones, roughly 86% of them singletons. The sample comprised peripheral blood. The source is a woman in her forties or fifties with active or convalescent COVID-19. CDR3s include the opening cysteine and the closing phenylalanine or tryptophan. Fields, in order: J gene, CDR3 length, V gene, CDR3 protein.

j_call: TRBJ1-5
cdr3_length: 13
v_call: TRBV12-3/TRBV12-4
cdr3_aa: CASSFTANQPQHF

j_call: TRBJ2-1
cdr3_length: 15
v_call: TRBV24-1
cdr3_aa: CATSGLTGGIHEQFF

j_call: TRBJ2-7
cdr3_length: 12
v_call: TRBV18
cdr3_aa: CASCGQGYEQYF

j_call: TRBJ1-5
cdr3_length: 15
v_call: TRBV2
cdr3_aa: CASSGSRGLGQPQHF

j_call: TRBJ1-4
cdr3_length: 15
v_call: TRBV5-1
cdr3_aa: CASSLELGTNEKLFF

j_call: TRBJ2-1
cdr3_length: 14
v_call: TRBV2
cdr3_aa: CASSVSGGYNEQFF

j_call: TRBJ2-2
cdr3_length: 17
v_call: TRBV7-9
cdr3_aa: CASSPAGDLGNTGELFF

j_call: TRBJ2-7
cdr3_length: 15
v_call: TRBV28
cdr3_aa: CASSPPTGEYYEQYF

j_call: TRBJ1-5
cdr3_length: 12
v_call: TRBV5-6
cdr3_aa: CASSFYNQPQHF

j_call: TRBJ2-5
cdr3_length: 15
v_call: TRBV3-1/TRBV3-2
cdr3_aa: CASSPGQGDQETQYF

j_call: TRBJ2-4
cdr3_length: 15
v_call: TRBV18
cdr3_aa: CASSPGQGVKNIQYF

j_call: TRBJ1-2
cdr3_length: 14
v_call: TRBV10-3
cdr3_aa: CAITKDRTNYGYTF

j_call: TRBJ2-1
cdr3_length: 13
v_call: TRBV24-1
cdr3_aa: CATNGGGLNEQFF

j_call: TRBJ2-1
cdr3_length: 17
v_call: TRBV11-2
cdr3_aa: CASSLDPPGGLSNEQFF

j_call: TRBJ1-4
cdr3_length: 14
v_call: TRBV5-1
cdr3_aa: CASSLLGGGEKLFF

j_call: TRBJ2-7
cdr3_length: 14
v_call: TRBV10-2
cdr3_aa: CASSEGTRWGEQYF

j_call: TRBJ2-5
cdr3_length: 15
v_call: TRBV24-1
cdr3_aa: CATSESGGAPKTQYF